The 3 T cell receptor beta chains presented below share a single source sample, sequenced in a study of long-term antiretroviral therapy in people with HIV. Version v3.0 of the immunoSEQ assay was performed at survey level. TCRdb's copy holds only in-frame clones and misses some; the assay was immunoSEQ multiplex PCR. The data hold 25,000 to 35,000 clones, with approximately 89% observed a single time. Specimen: unsorted PBMCs, collected 3.1 years after starting antiretroviral therapy. These receptors were collected from a man between 18 and 29 years old with HIV.

The rearrangement links TRBV18 to TRBJ2-3, with TRBD1 matching over 9 bases. This CDR3 has 16 residues. Germline loops: CDR1 KGHSH, CDR2 LQKENI. The V segment lost 1 base and the J segment 2 bases; nucleotides outside the gene matches: 4. The CDR3 sequence is CASSPRGQGYTDTQYF. CDR3 nucleotide sequence: TGTGCCAGCTCACCACGGGGACAGGGATACACAGATACGCAGTATTTT.

The chain combines TRBV5-4 with TRBJ2-2, with D unresolved. Per the germline V gene, CDR1 is SGHNT and CDR2 is YYREEE (reference sequence). V was pared by 3 bases and J by 7 bases, with 7 bases between. The CDR3 is 12 amino acids. CDR3 residues: CASSSSFGELFF. The CDR3 coding sequence is TGTGCCAGCAGCTCCTCCTTCGGGGAGCTGTTTTTT.

The rearrangement joins TRBV9 to TRBJ2-1; maybe TRBD1 (6 bases). The V gene's germline CDR1 is SGDLS and CDR2 YYNGEE. With 4 bases removed from V and 4 bases from J, the gap between germline ends came to 15 bases. The CDR3 covers 15 residues. The chain's CDR3 is CASSPTGWGYNEQFF. The CDR3 DNA reads as TGTGCCAGCAGCCCAACAGGGTGGGGTTACAATGAGCAGTTCTTC.